This T cell receptor (beta chain) is drawn from a study of cytomegalovirus exposure and HLA in healthy donors. The assay was immunoSEQ multiplex PCR, and TCRdb's table has in-frame clones only and misses some. The data hold some 120,000 clones, with roughly 95% observed a single time. The CDR3 length is 15 residues. V lost 2 bases to trimming and J lost 2 bases; unmatched junction nucleotides: 5. Germline V lookup: CDR1 SGHAT, CDR2 FQNNGV. To note about this clone: Its antigen is not known.

The study, taken as a whole, reports: High specificity and sensitivity for cytomegalovirus status were reported for the classifier. Three chains tied to CMV proved CMV antigen-specific in vitro. Most TCR sequences were uncommon, yet certain public TCRs appeared in many donors. Within the 95 to 150 validation repertoires, first-cohort TCR clusters tended to co-occur, according to a later analysis.

This rearrangement joins TRBV11-2 to TRBJ2-7; the match to TRBD1 covers 8 bases. Sequenced: PBMCs. The sequence was obtained from a man younger than 30 in good health and CMV-seronegative. For the CDR3, the DNA is TGTGCCAGCAGCTTAACAGGGGGGACAACCTACGAGCAGTACTTC. Amino acids: CASSLTGGTTYEQYF.